These 16 T cell receptor beta chains originate from one sample sequenced in a study of control samples from healthy donors and cancer patients. The protocol was immunoSEQ multiplex PCR, while the TCRdb copy is restricted to in-frame clones and leaves out a portion. In the table there are about 120,000 clones, more than 75% of which are singletons. The sequencing sample was made of blood. The receptors stem from a woman in her seventies in good health.

This sequence joins TRBV29-1 and TRBJ2-1; D is undetermined. CDR3 length: 15 amino acids. Per germline, CDR1 SQVTM and CDR2 ANQGSEA. The V end lost 4 bases, the J end lost 0 bases, and 13 bases lay between the germline ends. CDR3 in amino acids: CSVVGTAISYNEQFF. The DNA of the CDR3 is TGCAGCGTTGTGGGAACAGCGATCTCCTACAATGAGCAGTTCTTC.

The genes are TRBV18 and TRBJ2-5; D gene ambiguous. The V gene lost 0 bases and the J gene lost 4 bases, with 3 bases spanning the gap. CDR1 and CDR2 from the germline V gene are KGHSH and LQKENI. This CDR3 is built from 12 residues. The CDR3 DNA sequence: TGTGCCAGCTCACCACCGGCAGAGACCCAGTACTTC. It translates to CASSPPAETQYF.

This clone was counted a single time. The chain uses TRBV9 and TRBJ1-1, with D possibly TRBD1 on 5 matching bases. V dropped 3 bases and J dropped 1 base, with 10 bases sitting between them. CDR1 SGDLS and CDR2 YYNGEE come from the germline V gene. This CDR3 is built from 14 residues. CDR3 nucleotide sequence: TGTGCCAGCAGCGCCACAGGAGCGAACACTGAAGCTTTCTTT. This sequence encodes CASSATGANTEAFF.

V usage is TRBV4-2 and J usage is TRBJ2-3, with 12 nucleotides matching TRBD2. The germline gives CDR1 LGHNA, CDR2 YNFKEQ. J lost 1 base, V lost 1 base, and 0 bases had no gene match. The CDR3 consists of 16 residues. As DNA, the CDR3 is TGTGCCAGCAGCCAAGGACTAGCGGGGGGCACAGATACGCAGTATTTT. Its translation: CASSQGLAGGTDTQYF.

This chain connects TRBV29-1 to TRBJ1-4; D may be TRBD1 (5 bases). CDR3 length: 13 residues. The germline gives CDR1 SQVTM, CDR2 ANQGSEA. V was cut by 6 bases and J by 2 bases, with 10 bases left in between. The CDR3 protein is CSVHRTTNEKLFF. For the CDR3, the DNA is TGCAGCGTCCACAGGACCACTAATGAAAAACTGTTTTTT.

This clone was recorded once. The chain is built from TRBV7-2 and TRBJ2-5, with TRBD2 matching 12 bases. The V gene end was trimmed by 0 bases and the J gene end by 1 base; junction bases not matched to a gene: 6. CDR3 length: 18 residues. Germline loops: CDR1 SGHTA, CDR2 FQGNSA. The CDR3 sequence: CASSLAASGGARQETQYF. DNA of the CDR3: TGTGCCAGCAGCTTAGCGGCTAGCGGGGGGGCTCGCCAAGAGACCCAGTACTTC.

This chain joins TRBV11-2 and TRBJ1-1, with no clear D. With 1 base removed from V and 7 bases from J, the gap between germline ends came to 10 bases. Germline CDR1 and CDR2: SGHAT and FQNNGV. The CDR3 covers 13 residues. CDR3 DNA sequence: TGTGCCAGCAGCTTAGGTGCGGCCTATGAAGCTTTCTTT. Protein sequence: CASSLGAAYEAFF.

The chain uses TRBV9 and TRBJ2-2; the D gene is possibly TRBD2 (7 bases). Germline V lookup: CDR1 SGDLS, CDR2 YYNGEE. The CDR3 consists of 17 residues. Trimming removed 4 bases at V and 4 bases at J, with 20 bases between. The chain's CDR3 is CASSITSGGAGTGELFF. DNA for the CDR3: TGTGCCAGCAGCATTACTTCGGGGGGCGCGGGCACCGGGGAGCTGTTTTTT.

The rearrangement joins TRBV19 to TRBJ2-7, with 10 bases lining up with TRBD1. CDR3 length equals 18 residues. The germline V gene has CDR1 LNHDA and CDR2 SQIVND (reference sequence). V gave up 4 bases and J gave up 1 base; unmatched junction bases: 13. The DNA of the CDR3 is TGTGCCAGTAGTAGGGGGACAGGGGCCGAAAGTAGTTCCTACGAGCAGTACTTC. It yields the protein CASSRGTGAESSSYEQYF.

V is TRBV27 and J is TRBJ1-1; no firm D call. This CDR3 is built from 13 residues. V was trimmed by 0 bases and J by 3 bases, leaving 5 bases between them. Germline V gene lookup returns CDR1 MNHEY and CDR2 SMNVEV (reference sequence). The CDR3 sequence: CASSLSRHTEAFF. Written as DNA, the CDR3 is TGTGCCAGCAGTTTATCGAGGCACACTGAAGCTTTCTTT.

The rearrangement links TRBV7-9 to TRBJ2-1; possibly TRBD2 for D (6 bases). The CDR3 runs 17 residues. V shed 1 base and J shed 5 bases, with 18 bases lying between them. From germline, CDR1 is SEHNR and CDR2 FQNEAQ (reference sequence). The CDR3 DNA is TGTGCCAGCAGCTTAGAGGCGGGTCTAGCGACAAACAATGAGCAGTTCTTC. Translating gives CASSLEAGLATNNEQFF.

The chain couples TRBV5-1 to TRBJ1-5; D ambiguous. There are 15 residues in the CDR3. Trimming removed 0 bases at V and 2 bases at J, with 9 bases between. The germline V gene has CDR1 SGHRS and CDR2 YFSETQ. The CDR3 DNA reads as TGCGCCAGCAGCTTGGCGGGGATCGGCAATCAGCCCCAGCATTTT. Its translation: CASSLAGIGNQPQHF.

The rearrangement joins TRBV5-6 to TRBJ1-5; D is perhaps TRBD1 (5 bases). The V end lost 1 base, the J end lost 0 bases, and 14 bases lay between the germline ends. The length of the CDR3 is 17 residues. Looked up from germline, CDR1 is SGHDT and CDR2 is YYEEEE. As DNA, the CDR3 is TGTGCCAGCAGCTTGAGGAAGGGGACCTATAGCAATCAGCCCCAGCATTTT. It specifies CASSLRKGTYSNQPQHF.

Worth noting for this clone: One junction end does not reproduce the germline sequence, and a read error may be involved. The chain recombines TRBV12-5 with TRBJ2-1; 8 bases fit TRBD2. The germline gives CDR1 LGHNT, CDR2 FRNRAP. The CDR3 consists of 20 residues. CDR3 protein: CACGFWPGTRGGAGYNEQFF. The CDR3 region has the DNA TGTGCTTGTGGTTTTTGGCCAGGGACTAGGGGGGGTGCGGGGTACAATGAGCAGTTCTTC.

The V and J genes are TRBV7-6 and TRBJ2-5; no clear D. Germline V CDR1 and CDR2: SGHVS, FNYEAQ. This CDR3 has 15 residues. Trimming shortened V by 0 bases and J by 4 bases, and 12 bases separated the two germline ends. The CDR3 DNA reads as TGTGCCAGCAGCTTAGCTGGACGGACGGGAGAGACCCAGTACTTC. It yields the protein CASSLAGRTGETQYF.

The rearrangement joins TRBV5-6 to TRBJ1-2; D perhaps matches TRBD1 (6 bases). V lost 4 bases to trimming and J lost 7 bases, with 11 bases between them. Germline V gene sequence: CDR1 SGHDT, CDR2 YYEEEE. This CDR3 contains 12 residues. In DNA, the CDR3 is TGTGCCAGCAGCCCCGGGGGCCCTGGCTACACCTTC. Amino acids: CASSPGGPGYTF.